Presented here are 19 T cell receptor beta chains from one specimen sequenced in a study of T cells expressing NK-cell markers. TCRdb re-called the 5' RACE reads and gives one entry per CDR3 protein, without DNA. In total, the table holds more than 120,000 distinct CDR3 sequences. Sequencing was done on a sample of blood T cells: a sorted CD56 or NKG2C T cell subset, CD4+ or CD8+ T cells, or bulk PBMC T cells (not recorded which). The receptors were sampled from a young man in good health.

The CDR3 is CAWREGAGVTDTQYF. The V call is TRBV30, the J call TRBJ2-3; TCRdb returns TRBD2, unconfirmable since there is no DNA. CDR1 and CDR2 (germline): GTSNPN, SVGIG (reference sequence). The length of the CDR3 is 15 residues.

The chain uses TRBV4-1 and TRBJ1-1. This CDR3 comprises 14 residues. Germline values: CDR1 MGHRA, CDR2 YSYEKL. This chain's CDR3 is CASSQDRFNSEAFF.

The chain couples TRBV30 to TRBJ2-1. The CDR3 covers 11 residues. Germline CDR1 GTSNPN, CDR2 SVGIG (reference sequence). CDR3 sequence reads: CAWSPNDEQFF. The entire variable domain, with the rest obtained from reference TRBV30 and TRBJ2-1, is as follows: SQTIHQWPATLVQPVGSPLSLECTVEGTSNPNLYWYRQAAGRGLQLLFYSVGIGQISSEVPQNLSASRPQDRQFILSSKKLLLSDSGFYLCAWSPNDEQFFGPGTRLTVL.

The rearrangement joins TRBV28 to TRBJ2-1; with no DNA, the TCRdb D assignment of TRBD2 cannot be verified. The CDR3 consists of 15 residues. Germline CDR1 is MDHEN and CDR2 is SYDVKM. CDR3 sequence: CASSLQRVNYNEQFF. The full variable domain, in which reference TRBV28 and TRBJ2-1 provide the parts outside the CDR3, is DVKVTQSSRYLVKRTGEKVFLECVQDMDHENMFWYRQDPGLGLRLIYFSYDVKMKEKGDIPEGYSVSREKKERFSLILESASTNQTSMYLCASSLQRVNYNEQFFGPGTRLTVL.

The CDR3 spells CAWSWGQGFQPQHF. This chain uses TRBV30 with TRBJ1-5; TCRdb calls TRBD1, which cannot be checked without DNA. This CDR3 is built from 14 residues. Germline values: CDR1 GTSNPN, CDR2 SVGIG (reference sequence).

The chain's CDR3 is CASRGRDRAYNEQFF. The chain recombines TRBV12-3 or TRBV12-4 with TRBJ2-1; TCRdb designates TRBD1, a call that cannot be tested without DNA. This CDR3 region has 15 residues.

The rearrangement links TRBV18 to TRBJ2-2; as DNA is missing, the TRBD1 call by TCRdb cannot be tested. The germline gives CDR1 KGHSH, CDR2 LQKENI. The CDR3 totals 18 residues. This CDR3 is CASSPPGTGTAATGELFF.

The rearrangement uses TRBV12-3 or TRBV12-4 and TRBJ2-1. The CDR3 has 14 amino acids. The CDR3 spells CASSLEGKDNEQFF.

V and J are TRBV5-1 and TRBJ2-3; the D call from TCRdb, TRBD1, cannot be confirmed without DNA. Germline V gene lookup returns CDR1 SGHRS and CDR2 YFSETQ. This CDR3 spans 16 amino acids. This CDR3 reads CASSSGQGVYSDTQYF.

V usage is TRBV20-1 and J usage is TRBJ2-3; as DNA is missing, the TRBD2 call by TCRdb cannot be tested. The length of the CDR3 is 15 residues. Per the germline V gene, CDR1 is DFQATT and CDR2 is SNEGSKA (reference sequence). This CDR3 reads CSAYLISGSADTQYF.

The chain recombines TRBV11-2 with TRBJ2-1; checking the TCRdb D call of TRBD1 is not possible without DNA. The CDR3 covers 15 residues. Per germline, CDR1 SGHAT and CDR2 FQNNGV. CDR3 protein: CASSLGPQGGDEQFF.

V usage is TRBV6-1 and J usage is TRBJ2-1. There are 16 residues in the CDR3. The V gene's germline CDR1 is MNHNS and CDR2 SASEGT. The chain's CDR3 is CASSGFEGVSNNEQFF.

The chain is built from TRBV24-1 and TRBJ2-7; without DNA, the TCRdb call of TRBD1 cannot be checked. Germline V gene data show CDR1 as KGHDR and CDR2 as SFDVKD. The CDR3 length is 12 residues. The CDR3 sequence is CATSPGSYEQYF.

The rearrangement joins TRBV20-1 to TRBJ2-1; lacking DNA, the TRBD2 call made by TCRdb goes unchecked. Per the germline V gene, CDR1 is DFQATT and CDR2 is SNEGSKA (reference sequence). The CDR3 has 17 amino acids. The CDR3 is CSARDYGAGETYNEQFF.

V and J are TRBV5-3 and TRBJ2-1; TCRdb proposes TRBD2, but this gene call is untestable without DNA. TRBV5-3 is an open reading frame whose function is uncertain. The length of the CDR3 is 16 residues. This CDR3 is CARSPGTSGPNNEQFF.

The CDR3 protein is CASRMTATNEKLFF. V and J are TRBV2 and TRBJ1-4. Germline-derived CDR1 and CDR2 are SNHLY and FYNNEI. There are 14 residues in the CDR3.

The rearrangement joins TRBV12-3 or TRBV12-4 to TRBJ2-2; TCRdb lists TRBD2, though no DNA is available to test this call. This CDR3 is 13 amino acids long. The CDR3 reads CASSPDRTGELFF.

The chain is built from TRBV23-1 and TRBJ2-1; the TCRdb call, TRBD1, lacks DNA for checking. TRBV23-1 is annotated as an ORF whose role is uncertain. CDR3 length: 16 residues. The CDR3 loop is CAGRGSVGQVYNEQFF.

The V gene is TRBV15, the J gene TRBJ1-6; absent DNA, TCRdb's TRBD1 call cannot be checked. The CDR3 length is 14 residues. CDR1 and CDR2 (germline): LNHNV, YYDKDF (reference sequence). CDR3 amino acids: CATHPGKYNSPLHF.